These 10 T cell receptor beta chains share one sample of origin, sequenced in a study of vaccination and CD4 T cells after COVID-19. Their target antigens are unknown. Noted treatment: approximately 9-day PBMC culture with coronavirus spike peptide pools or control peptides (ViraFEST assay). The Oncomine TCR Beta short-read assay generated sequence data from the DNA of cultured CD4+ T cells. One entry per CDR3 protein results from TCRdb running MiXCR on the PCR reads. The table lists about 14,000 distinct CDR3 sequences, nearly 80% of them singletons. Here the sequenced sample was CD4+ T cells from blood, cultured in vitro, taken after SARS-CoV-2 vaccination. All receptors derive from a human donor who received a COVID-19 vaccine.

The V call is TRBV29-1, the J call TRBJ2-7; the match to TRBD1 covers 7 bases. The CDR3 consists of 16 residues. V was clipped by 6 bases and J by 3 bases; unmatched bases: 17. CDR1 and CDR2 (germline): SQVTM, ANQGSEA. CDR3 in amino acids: CSVERQGQGGGYEQYF. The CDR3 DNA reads TGCAGCGTGGAAAGACAGGGACAAGGAGGTGGCTACGAGCAGTACTTC.

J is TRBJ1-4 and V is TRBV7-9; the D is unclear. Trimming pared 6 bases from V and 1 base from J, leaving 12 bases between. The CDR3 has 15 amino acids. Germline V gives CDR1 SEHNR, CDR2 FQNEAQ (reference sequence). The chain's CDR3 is CASRRADITNEKLFF. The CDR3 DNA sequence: TGTGCCAGCAGAAGGGCGGATATAACTAATGAAAAACTGTTTTTT.

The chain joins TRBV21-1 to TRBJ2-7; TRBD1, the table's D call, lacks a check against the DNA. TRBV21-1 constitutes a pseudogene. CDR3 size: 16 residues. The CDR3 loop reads CASSKTAYKTGGHLYF. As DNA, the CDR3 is TGTGCCAGCAGCAAAACGGCCTATAAGACAGGGGGCCATTTATACTTC.

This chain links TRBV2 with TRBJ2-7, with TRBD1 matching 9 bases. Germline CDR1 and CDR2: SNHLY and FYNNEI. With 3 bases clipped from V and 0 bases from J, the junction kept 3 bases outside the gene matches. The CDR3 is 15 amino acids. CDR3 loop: CASSDGTGLSYEQYF. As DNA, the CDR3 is TGTGCCAGCAGTGACGGGACAGGGCTCTCCTACGAGCAGTACTTC. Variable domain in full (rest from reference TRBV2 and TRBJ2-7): EPEVTQTPSHQVTQMGQEVILRCVPISNHLYFYWYRQILGQKVEFLVSFYNNEISEKSEIFDDQFSVERPDGSNFTLKIRSTKLEDSAMYFCASSDGTGLSYEQYFGPGTRLTVT.

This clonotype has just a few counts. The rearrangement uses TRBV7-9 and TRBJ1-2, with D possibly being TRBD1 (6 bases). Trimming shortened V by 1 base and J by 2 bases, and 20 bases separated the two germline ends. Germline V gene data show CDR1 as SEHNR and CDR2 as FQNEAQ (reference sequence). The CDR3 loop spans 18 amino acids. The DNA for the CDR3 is TGTGCCAGCAGCTTAGAGAGTTTTAGGACAGCAGGAAACTATGGCTACACCTTC. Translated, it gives CASSLESFRTAGNYGYTF.

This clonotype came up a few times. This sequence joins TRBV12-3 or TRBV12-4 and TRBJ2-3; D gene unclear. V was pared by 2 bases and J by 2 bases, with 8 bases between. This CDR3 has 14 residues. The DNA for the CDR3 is TGTGCCAGCAGTTTACATCCCTACACAGATACGCAGTATTTT. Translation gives CASSLHPYTDTQYF.

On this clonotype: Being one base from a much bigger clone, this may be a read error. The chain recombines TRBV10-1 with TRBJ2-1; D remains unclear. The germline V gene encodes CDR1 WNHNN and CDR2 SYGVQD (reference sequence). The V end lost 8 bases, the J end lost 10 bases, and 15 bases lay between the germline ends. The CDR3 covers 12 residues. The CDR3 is CASLESGNEQFF. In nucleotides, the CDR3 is TGCGCCAGCCTCGAGTCAGGAAACGAGCAGTTCTTC.

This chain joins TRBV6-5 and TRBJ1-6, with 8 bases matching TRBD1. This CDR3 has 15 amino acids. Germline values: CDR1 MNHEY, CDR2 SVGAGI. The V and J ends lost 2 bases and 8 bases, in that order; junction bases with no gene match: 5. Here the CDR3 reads CASSYGGQGDSPLHF. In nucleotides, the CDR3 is TGTGCCAGCAGTTACGGAGGACAGGGAGATTCACCCCTCCACTTT.

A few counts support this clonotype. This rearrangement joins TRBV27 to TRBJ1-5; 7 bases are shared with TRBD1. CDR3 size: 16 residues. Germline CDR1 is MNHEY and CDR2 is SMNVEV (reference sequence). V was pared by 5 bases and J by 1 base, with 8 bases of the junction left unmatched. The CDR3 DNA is TGTGCCAGCAGTCCACGACAGGGAGCGAGCAATCAGCCCCAGCATTTT. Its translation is CASSPRQGASNQPQHF.

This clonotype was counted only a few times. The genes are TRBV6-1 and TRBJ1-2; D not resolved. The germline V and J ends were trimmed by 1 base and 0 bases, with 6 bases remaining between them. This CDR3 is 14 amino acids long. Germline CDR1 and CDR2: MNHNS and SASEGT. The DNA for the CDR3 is TGTGCCAGCAGTGAAGGGGTAGCTAACTATGGCTACACCTTC. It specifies CASSEGVANYGYTF.